Below, one TCR beta chain is given with its context. Its cognate antigen is unknown. CDR3 length: 19 amino acids. Per germline, CDR1 SGDLS and CDR2 YYNGEE. Trimming at V came to 0 bases and at J to 2 bases, leaving 13 bases not matched to a gene. With 60 Vbeta and 13 Jbeta primers, the PCR was carried out. TCRdb's table, derived via immunoSEQ multiplex PCR, lists solely in-frame clones and lacks some. The table shows around 180,000 clones, with roughly 78% occurring only once. These data originate in a study of cytomegalovirus exposure and HLA in healthy donors. Study-level background: Genotyping of roughly 400 donors showed that 80% to 85% belonged to the Caucasian-associated ancestry cluster.

The study, taken as a whole, reports: The study had only CMV serostatus as immune exposure information. When presence/absence was analysed, sequencing depth was taken to be roughly uniform across donors.

The genes are TRBV9 and TRBJ2-7, with 11 bases aligning to TRBD2. Sequenced: PBMCs. This clonotype was sampled from a woman aged 40 to 49 in good health and CMV-seronegative. The CDR3 spells CASSVAGGIAGGPTYEQYF. The CDR3 region has the DNA TGTGCCAGCAGCGTAGCGGGTGGAATAGCGGGAGGGCCGACCTACGAGCAGTACTTC.